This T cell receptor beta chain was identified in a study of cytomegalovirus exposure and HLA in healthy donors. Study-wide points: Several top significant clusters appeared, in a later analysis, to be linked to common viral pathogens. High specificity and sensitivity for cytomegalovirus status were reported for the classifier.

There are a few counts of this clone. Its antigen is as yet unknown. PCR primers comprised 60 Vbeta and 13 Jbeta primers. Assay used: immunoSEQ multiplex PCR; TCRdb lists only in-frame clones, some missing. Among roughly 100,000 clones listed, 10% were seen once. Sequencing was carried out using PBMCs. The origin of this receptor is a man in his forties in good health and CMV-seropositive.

CDR3 sequence: CASSFGQRDIQYF. CDR3 nucleotides: TGTGCCAGCAGCTTCGGACAGCGAGACATTCAGTACTTC. The V call is TRBV7-3, the J call TRBJ2-4; D may be TRBD1 (6 bases). The CDR3 covers 13 residues. V was pared by 3 bases and J by 8 bases, with 11 bases between. The germline V gene encodes CDR1 SGHTA and CDR2 FQGTGA.